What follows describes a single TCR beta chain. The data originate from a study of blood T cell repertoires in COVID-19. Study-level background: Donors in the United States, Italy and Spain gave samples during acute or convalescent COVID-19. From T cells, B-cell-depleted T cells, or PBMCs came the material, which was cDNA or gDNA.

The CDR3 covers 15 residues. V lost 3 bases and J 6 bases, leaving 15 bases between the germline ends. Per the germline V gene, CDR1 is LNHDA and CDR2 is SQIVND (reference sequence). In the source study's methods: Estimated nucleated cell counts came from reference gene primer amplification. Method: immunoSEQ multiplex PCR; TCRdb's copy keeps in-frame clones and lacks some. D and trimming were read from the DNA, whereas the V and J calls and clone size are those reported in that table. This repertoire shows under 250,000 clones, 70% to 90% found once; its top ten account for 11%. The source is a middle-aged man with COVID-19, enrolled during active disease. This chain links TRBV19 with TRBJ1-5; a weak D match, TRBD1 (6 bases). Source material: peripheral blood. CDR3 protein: CASSIGGNRGQPQHF. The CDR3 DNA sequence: TGTGCCAGTAGTATTGGGGGCAATAGGGGTCAGCCCCAGCATTTT.